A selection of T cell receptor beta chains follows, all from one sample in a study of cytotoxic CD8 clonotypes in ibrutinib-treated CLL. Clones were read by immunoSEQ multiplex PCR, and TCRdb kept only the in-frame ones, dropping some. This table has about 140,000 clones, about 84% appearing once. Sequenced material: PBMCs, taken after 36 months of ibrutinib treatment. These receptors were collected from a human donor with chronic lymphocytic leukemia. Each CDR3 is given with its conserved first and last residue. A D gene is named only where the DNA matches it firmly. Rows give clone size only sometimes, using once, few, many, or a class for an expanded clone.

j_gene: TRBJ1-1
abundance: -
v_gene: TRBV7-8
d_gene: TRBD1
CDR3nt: TGTGCCAGCAGCTTAGCGGGGACAGGGAGAAGAACAAATGAAGCTTTCTTT
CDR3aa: CASSLAGTGRRTNEAFF

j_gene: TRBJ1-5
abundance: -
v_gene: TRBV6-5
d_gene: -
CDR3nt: TGTGCCAGCAGGTCACTGGGTCCTCAGCCCCAGCATTTT
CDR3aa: CASRSLGPQPQHF

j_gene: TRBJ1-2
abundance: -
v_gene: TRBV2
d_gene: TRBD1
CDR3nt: TGTGCCACCCCGGGACAGGGGGCGATTGGCTACACCTTC
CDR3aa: CATPGQGAIGYTF

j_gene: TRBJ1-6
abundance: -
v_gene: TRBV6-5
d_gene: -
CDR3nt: TGTGCCAGCAGTCCAGGGACTTCGCCGGCGCCCCTCCACTTT
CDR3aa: CASSPGTSPAPLHF

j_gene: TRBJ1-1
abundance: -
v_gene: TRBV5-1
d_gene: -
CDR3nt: TGCGCCAGCAGCCAGGTGGGGAGCACTGAAGCTTTCTTT
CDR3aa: CASSQVGSTEAFF

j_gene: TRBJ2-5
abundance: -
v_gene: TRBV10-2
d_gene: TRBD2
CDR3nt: TGCGCCAGCAGTGGAAGTCTAGCGGGGGTTGAGACCCAGTACTTC
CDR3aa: CASSGSLAGVETQYF

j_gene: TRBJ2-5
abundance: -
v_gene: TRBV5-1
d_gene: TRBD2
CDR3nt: TGCGCCAGCAGCTTGAGACTAGCGGGCCAAGAGACCCAGTACTTC
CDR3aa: CASSLRLAGQETQYF

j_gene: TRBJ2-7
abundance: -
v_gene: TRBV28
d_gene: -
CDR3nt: TGTGCCAGCAGTCCAGGACAGAATCGGGACGAGCAGTACTTC
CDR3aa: CASSPGQNRDEQYF

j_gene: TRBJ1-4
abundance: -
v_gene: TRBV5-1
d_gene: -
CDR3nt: TGCGCCAGCAGCCCACCCGGATTGGATAAACTGTTTTTT
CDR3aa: CASSPPGLDKLFF

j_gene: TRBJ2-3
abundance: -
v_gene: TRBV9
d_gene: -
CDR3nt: TGTGCCAGCAGCTCCCCTAGCGTCGGCACAGATACGCAGTATTTT
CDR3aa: CASSSPSVGTDTQYF

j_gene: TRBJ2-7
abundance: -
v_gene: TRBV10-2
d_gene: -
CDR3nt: TGCGCCAGCAGTGCTAGCTCCTACGAGCAGTACTTC
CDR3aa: CASSASSYEQYF

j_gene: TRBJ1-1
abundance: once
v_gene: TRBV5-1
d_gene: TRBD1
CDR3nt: TGCGCCAGCAGCTTGGAACAGGGGCTTGAAGCTTTCTTT
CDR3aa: CASSLEQGLEAFF

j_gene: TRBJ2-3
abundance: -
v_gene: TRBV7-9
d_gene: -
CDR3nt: TGTGCCAGCAGAATGGGACTCTCCCTGCAGTATTTT
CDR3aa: CASRMGLSLQYF

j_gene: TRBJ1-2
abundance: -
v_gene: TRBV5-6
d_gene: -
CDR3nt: TGTGCCAGTTCAGGGTACCACTATGGCTACACCTTC
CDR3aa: CASSGYHYGYTF

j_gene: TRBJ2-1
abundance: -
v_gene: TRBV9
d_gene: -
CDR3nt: TGTGCCAGCAGCGCCTTCGGGGGTTTCGAGCAGTTCTTC
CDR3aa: CASSAFGGFEQFF

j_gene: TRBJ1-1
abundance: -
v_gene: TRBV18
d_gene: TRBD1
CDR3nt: TGTGCCAGCTCCCTCGGGACAGCGAACACTGAAGCTTTCTTT
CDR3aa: CASSLGTANTEAFF

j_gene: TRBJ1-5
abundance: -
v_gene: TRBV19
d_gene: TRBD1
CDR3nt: TGTGCCAGTAGGTGGGTCGGGACAGGTTGGGACAATCAGCCCCAGCATTTT
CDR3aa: CASRWVGTGWDNQPQHF

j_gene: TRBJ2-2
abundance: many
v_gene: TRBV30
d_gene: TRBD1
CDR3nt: TGTGCCTGGATCCGGACAGGGGGTGGCGGGGAGCTGTTTTTT
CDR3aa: CAWIRTGGGGELFF

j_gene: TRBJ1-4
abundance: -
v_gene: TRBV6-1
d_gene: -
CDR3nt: TGTGCCAGCAGTCTCGGGGGGCTGGGTGAAAAACTGTTTTTT
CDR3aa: CASSLGGLGEKLFF

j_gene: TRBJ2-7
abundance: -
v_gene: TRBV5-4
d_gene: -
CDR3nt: TGTGCCAGCAGCGAGGGGCCGGGTCGCGAGCAGTACTTC
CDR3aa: CASSEGPGREQYF

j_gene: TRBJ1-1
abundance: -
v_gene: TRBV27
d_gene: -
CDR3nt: TGTGCCAGCAGTTTTGGGGCGAACACTGAAGCTTTCTTT
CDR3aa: CASSFGANTEAFF

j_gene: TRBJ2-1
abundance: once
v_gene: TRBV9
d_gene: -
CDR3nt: TGTGCCAGCAGCAGAGGAGGGAGTTTTTACAATGAGCAGTTCTTC
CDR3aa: CASSRGGSFYNEQFF

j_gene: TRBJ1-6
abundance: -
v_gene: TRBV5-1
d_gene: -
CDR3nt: TGCGCCAGCAGCTTGGATCGGTCAACCCTCCACTTT
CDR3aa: CASSLDRSTLHF

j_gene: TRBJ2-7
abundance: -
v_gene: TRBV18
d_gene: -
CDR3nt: TGTGCCAGCCACAGGGATACGGGTACCTACGAGCAGTACTTC
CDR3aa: CASHRDTGTYEQYF

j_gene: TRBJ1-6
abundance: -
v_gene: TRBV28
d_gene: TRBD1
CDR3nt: TGTGCCAGCAGTCCCGGGACAGGGTATAATTCACCCCTCCACTTT
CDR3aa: CASSPGTGYNSPLHF

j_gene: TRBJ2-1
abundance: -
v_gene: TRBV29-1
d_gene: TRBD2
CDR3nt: TGCAGCATGGAGGGCGGGAGGGCAAGAAATGAGCAGTTCTTC
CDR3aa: CSMEGGRARNEQFF

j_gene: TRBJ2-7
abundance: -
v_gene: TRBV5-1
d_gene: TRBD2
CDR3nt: TGCGCCAGCAGCTTGGAGCTAGCGGAGTCCTACGAGCAGTACTTC
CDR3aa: CASSLELAESYEQYF